The 26 T cell receptor beta chains below were found in one sample sequenced in a study of cytomegalovirus exposure and HLA in healthy donors. Use of 60 Vbeta and 13 Jbeta primers characterized the PCR. The assay was immunoSEQ multiplex PCR, and TCRdb's table has in-frame clones only and misses some. Here the sample spans about 170,000 clones, approximately 75% being singletons. The sequenced material came from PBMCs. The receptors originated from a woman aged 18-35 years in good health and CMV-seronegative.

The chain links TRBV27 to TRBJ2-3; 11 positions match TRBD2. CDR1 MNHEY and CDR2 SMNVEV come from the germline V gene (reference sequence). The trim removed 6 bases at V and 11 bases at J, leaving 4 bases unmatched. The CDR3 covers 12 residues. The CDR3 region is CASRLAGAGQYF. The CDR3 nucleotides read TGTGCCAGCAGACTAGCGGGAGCAGGGCAGTATTTT.

The rearrangement uses TRBV15 and TRBJ2-1; D is possibly TRBD1 (5 bases). The ends were cut back, 0 bases at V and 10 bases at J, with 10 bases in the middle. Germline V gene data show CDR1 as LNHNV and CDR2 as YYDKDF (reference sequence). The CDR3 totals 13 residues. In DNA, the CDR3 is TGTGCCACCAGCAGAGATCTTCACAGGGAGCAGTTCTTC. Protein: CATSRDLHREQFF.

The chain is built from TRBV2 and TRBJ2-1, with D possibly TRBD1 on 5 matching bases. The CDR3 spans 15 residues. In germline, CDR1 is SNHLY, CDR2 FYNNEI. V was shortened by 2 bases and J by 2 bases, with 10 bases between the two germline ends. CDR3 sequence reads: CASSERQGAYNEQFF. For the CDR3, the DNA is TGTGCCAGCAGTGAAAGGCAGGGTGCCTACAATGAGCAGTTCTTC.

The chain recombines TRBV9 with TRBJ1-1; D may be TRBD1 (6 bases). With 1 base removed from V and 4 bases from J, the gap between germline ends came to 8 bases. The CDR3 sequence is 13 residues long. Germline-derived CDR1 and CDR2 are SGDLS and YYNGEE. The CDR3 DNA reads as TGTGCCAGCAGCGTAACAGGGCTCACTGAAGCTTTCTTT. This encodes CASSVTGLTEAFF.

This clone appeared a single time. The rearrangement links TRBV7-3 to TRBJ2-1, with 9 positions matching TRBD2. Germline CDR1 and CDR2: SGHTA and FQGTGA. Unmatched junction bases numbered 15, after V lost 2 bases and J lost 7 bases. CDR3 size: 18 residues. The CDR3 is CASSLDPGGRGSGNEQFF. The CDR3 DNA sequence: TGTGCCAGCAGCTTAGATCCGGGCGGGAGGGGATCGGGGAATGAGCAGTTCTTC.

The chain is built from TRBV6-5 and TRBJ1-2; tentative D call: TRBD1 (6 bases). From germline, CDR1 is MNHEY and CDR2 SVGAGI. The CDR3 covers 13 residues. The ends were cut back, 6 bases at V and 8 bases at J, with 16 bases in the middle. CDR3 protein: CASRTAGGWGYTF. In nucleotides, the CDR3 is TGTGCCAGCAGGACAGCGGGGGGCTGGGGCTACACCTTC.

This chain joins TRBV2 and TRBJ2-2; TRBD2 aligns across 7 bases. The junction had 5 bases not matched to a gene; V was cut back by 6 bases and J by 4 bases. Germline CDR1 reads SNHLY; CDR2 reads FYNNEI. This CDR3 region has 14 residues. CDR3 DNA: TGTGCCAGCAGAGCTAGCGGAATCACCGGGGAGCTGTTTTTT. Amino acid sequence: CASRASGITGELFF.

V and J are TRBV19 and TRBJ2-3, with no clear D. The CDR3 has 14 amino acids. From germline, CDR1 is LNHDA and CDR2 SQIVND (reference sequence). V was shortened by 6 bases and J by 2 bases, with 12 bases between the two germline ends. CDR3 bases: TGTGCCAGTAGCAGATCACATAACACAGATACGCAGTATTTT. Its translation: CASSRSHNTDTQYF.

The V gene is TRBV11-2, the J gene TRBJ2-7; 9 bases map to TRBD1. Germline CDR1 SGHAT, CDR2 FQNNGV. This CDR3 spans 13 amino acids. V lost 5 bases to trimming and J lost 3 bases; unmatched junction nucleotides: 2. Here the CDR3 reads CASSPGQGYEQYF. DNA of the CDR3: TGTGCCAGCAGCCCGGGACAGGGCTACGAGCAGTACTTC.

The chain joins TRBV21-1 to TRBJ2-7; the DNA was not compared with TRBD1, the D call given in the table. TRBV21-1 is reported as a pseudogene. The CDR3 totals 15 residues. The CDR3 DNA follows: TGTGCCAGCAGCCCCGGGGCAGGGGGTTTCTACGAGCAGTACTTC. Translation gives CASSPGAGGFYEQYF.

This chain connects TRBV6-6 to TRBJ1-4; possible D gene TRBD1, 6 bases. With 0 bases removed from V and 7 bases from J, the gap between germline ends came to 9 bases. Germline V gives CDR1 MNHNY, CDR2 SVGAGI (reference sequence). This CDR3 region has 14 residues. The CDR3 protein is CASSYSHRAEKLFF. Here the CDR3 DNA reads TGTGCCAGCAGTTACTCCCACAGGGCTGAAAAACTGTTTTTT.

The V gene is TRBV30, the J gene TRBJ2-7; 11 nucleotides match TRBD2. The CDR3 has 17 amino acids. Looked up from germline, CDR1 is GTSNPN and CDR2 is SVGIG (reference sequence). V dropped 0 bases and J dropped 0; count of bases not matched to a gene: 7. DNA for the CDR3: TGTGCCTGGAGTGTTTTAGCGGGAGGGTCTACCTCCTACGAGCAGTACTTC. It specifies CAWSVLAGGSTSYEQYF.

As to this clone: At one boundary the junction diverges from the germline segment, which might be a read error. CDR3 residues: CSSSLSENTEAFF. As DNA, the CDR3 is TGTTCCAGCAGCCTCAGCGAGAACACTGAAGCTTTCTTT. The rearrangement uses TRBV7-9 and TRBJ1-1; no definite D call. The germline CDR1 and CDR2 sequences are SEHNR and FQNEAQ (reference sequence). This CDR3 contains 13 residues.

The chain has TRBV5-1 and TRBJ1-1; no clear D gene. Germline V gives CDR1 SGHRS, CDR2 YFSETQ. The length of the CDR3 is 16 residues. V lost 0 bases, J lost 0 bases, and 12 bases lay in between. CDR3 nucleotide sequence: TGCGCCAGCAGCTTGGGCCCGACCAGGATGAACACTGAAGCTTTCTTT. Protein product: CASSLGPTRMNTEAFF.

This rearrangement joins TRBV27 to TRBJ2-3; 9 bases fit TRBD2. With V trimmed by 5 bases and J by 2 bases, 5 bases remained unmatched. This CDR3 has 15 residues. Germline V lookup: CDR1 MNHEY, CDR2 SMNVEV (reference sequence). CDR3 sequence reads: CASSPIAGATDTQYF. Written as DNA, the CDR3 is TGTGCCAGCAGTCCCATAGCGGGAGCCACAGATACGCAGTATTTT.

J is TRBJ1-1 and V is TRBV6-1; perhaps TRBD1 as D (6 bases). CDR1 and CDR2 from the germline V gene are MNHNS and SASEGT. The germline V and J ends were trimmed by 4 bases and 1 base, with 10 bases remaining between them. The CDR3 is 14 amino acids. CDR3: CASSAGVTNTEAFF. CDR3 coding DNA: TGTGCCAGCAGTGCAGGGGTCACGAACACTGAAGCTTTCTTT.

The J gene is TRBJ2-1, the V gene TRBV28; D call uncertain. The V and J ends lost 6 bases and 0 bases respectively, with 12 bases between them. Germline V gene data show CDR1 as MDHEN and CDR2 as SYDVKM. The CDR3 spans 15 residues. The CDR3 DNA reads TGTGCCAGCAGCCCTCTCCCGGTCTCCTACAATGAGCAGTTCTTC. It is translated as CASSPLPVSYNEQFF.

The chain uses TRBV10-2 and TRBJ2-5; 10 bases are a match to TRBD1. The J call is doubtful: the DNA matches TRBJ2-7 better. CDR1 and CDR2 (germline): WSHSY, SAAADI. The CDR3 is made up of 17 amino acids. The CDR3 sequence: CASSEPGQGSPSYEQYF. For the CDR3, the DNA is TGCGCCAGCAGTGAACCGGGACAGGGGTCCCCCTCCTACGAGCAGTACTTC.

This chain links TRBV18 with TRBJ1-1; TRBD1 might be the D (6 bases). V was cut by 3 bases and J by 5 bases, with 10 bases left in between. Germline V gene lookup returns CDR1 KGHSH and CDR2 LQKENI. There are 13 residues in the CDR3. CDR3 protein: CASSPYGQTEAFF. The CDR3 DNA is TGTGCCAGCTCACCTTACGGACAGACTGAAGCTTTCTTT.

This clone was detected a few times. The chain links TRBV25-1 to TRBJ2-3; 9 bases match TRBD2. The junction had 4 bases not matched to a gene; V was cut back by 7 bases and J by 5 bases. The germline CDR1 and CDR2 sequences are MGHDK and SYGVNS. The CDR3 contains 13 residues. The CDR3 sequence: CASMRGGVDTQYF. The CDR3 bases are TGTGCCAGCATGCGGGGGGGCGTAGATACGCAGTATTTT.

This chain connects TRBV6-1 to TRBJ2-7; tentative D call: TRBD2 (5 bases). The CDR3 loop spans 15 amino acids. Trimming stripped 3 bases from V and 2 bases from J, with 14 bases between. From germline, CDR1 is MNHNS and CDR2 SASEGT. This chain's CDR3 is CASSDFYGETYEQYF. Here the CDR3 DNA reads TGTGCCAGCAGTGATTTTTACGGGGAGACCTACGAGCAGTACTTC.

The J gene is TRBJ1-6, the V gene TRBV2, with 8 bases fitting TRBD1. The CDR3 is 15 residues long. V was pared by 6 bases and J by 6 bases, with 7 bases of the junction left unmatched. Germline assignment: CDR1 SNHLY and CDR2 FYNNEI. Here the CDR3 reads CASRNQGAPNSPLHF. CDR3 DNA sequence: TGTGCCAGCAGGAATCAGGGGGCGCCTAATTCACCCCTCCACTTT.

This clone qualifies as medium-sized. This chain joins TRBV25-1 and TRBJ1-3; TRBD1 aligns across 11 bases. Germline values: CDR1 MGHDK, CDR2 SYGVNS. The length of the CDR3 is 15 residues. J gave up 5 bases and V 6 bases, and 6 bases lay outside the gene matches. The CDR3 nucleotides read TGTGCCAGCAGCGAAGGGACAGGGGGTCGAAACACCATATATTTT. It yields the protein CASSEGTGGRNTIYF.

The chain carries TRBV2 and TRBJ1-2; 8 nucleotides agree with TRBD1. The germline gives CDR1 SNHLY, CDR2 FYNNEI. This CDR3 is built from 14 residues. Trimming cost V 7 bases and J 5 bases; bases outside gene matches: 9. The CDR3 DNA sequence: TGTGCCAGCACCGGGACAGGCCTTGGATATGGCTACACCTTC. Translated, it gives CASTGTGLGYGYTF.

The chain recombines TRBV9 with TRBJ2-1; 8 bases fit TRBD2. CDR1 and CDR2 (germline): SGDLS, YYNGEE. This CDR3 is 16 amino acids long. J was trimmed by 9 bases and V by 0 bases; bases with no gene match: 11. The CDR3 bases are TGTGCCAGCAGCGTAGGGGATAGCGGGATTTACGGTGAGCAGTTCTTC. Protein sequence: CASSVGDSGIYGEQFF.

The chain joins TRBV7-2 to TRBJ2-5; TRBD2 agrees at 9 bases. The CDR3 is made up of 15 amino acids. Trimming cost V 5 bases and J 5 bases; bases outside gene matches: 9. Germline V gene data show CDR1 as SGHTA and CDR2 as FQGNSA. The CDR3 is CASSPAGTSPETQYF. CDR3 in DNA: TGTGCCAGCAGCCCCGCCGGGACTAGCCCCGAGACCCAGTACTTC.